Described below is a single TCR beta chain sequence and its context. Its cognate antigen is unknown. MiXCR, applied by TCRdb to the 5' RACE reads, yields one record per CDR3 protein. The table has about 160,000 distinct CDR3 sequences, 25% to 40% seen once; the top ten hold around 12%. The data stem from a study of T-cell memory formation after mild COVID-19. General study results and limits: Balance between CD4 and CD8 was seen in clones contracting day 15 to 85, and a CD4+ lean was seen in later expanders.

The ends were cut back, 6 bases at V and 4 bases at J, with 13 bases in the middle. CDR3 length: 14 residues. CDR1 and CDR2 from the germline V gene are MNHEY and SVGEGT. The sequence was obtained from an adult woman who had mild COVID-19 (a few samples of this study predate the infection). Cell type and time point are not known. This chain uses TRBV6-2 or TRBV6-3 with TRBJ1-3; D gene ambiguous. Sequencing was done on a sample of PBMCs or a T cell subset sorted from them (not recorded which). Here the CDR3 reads CASRSTGSGNTIYF. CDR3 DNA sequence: TGTGCCAGCAGATCGACCGGGAGCGGAAACACCATATATTTT.